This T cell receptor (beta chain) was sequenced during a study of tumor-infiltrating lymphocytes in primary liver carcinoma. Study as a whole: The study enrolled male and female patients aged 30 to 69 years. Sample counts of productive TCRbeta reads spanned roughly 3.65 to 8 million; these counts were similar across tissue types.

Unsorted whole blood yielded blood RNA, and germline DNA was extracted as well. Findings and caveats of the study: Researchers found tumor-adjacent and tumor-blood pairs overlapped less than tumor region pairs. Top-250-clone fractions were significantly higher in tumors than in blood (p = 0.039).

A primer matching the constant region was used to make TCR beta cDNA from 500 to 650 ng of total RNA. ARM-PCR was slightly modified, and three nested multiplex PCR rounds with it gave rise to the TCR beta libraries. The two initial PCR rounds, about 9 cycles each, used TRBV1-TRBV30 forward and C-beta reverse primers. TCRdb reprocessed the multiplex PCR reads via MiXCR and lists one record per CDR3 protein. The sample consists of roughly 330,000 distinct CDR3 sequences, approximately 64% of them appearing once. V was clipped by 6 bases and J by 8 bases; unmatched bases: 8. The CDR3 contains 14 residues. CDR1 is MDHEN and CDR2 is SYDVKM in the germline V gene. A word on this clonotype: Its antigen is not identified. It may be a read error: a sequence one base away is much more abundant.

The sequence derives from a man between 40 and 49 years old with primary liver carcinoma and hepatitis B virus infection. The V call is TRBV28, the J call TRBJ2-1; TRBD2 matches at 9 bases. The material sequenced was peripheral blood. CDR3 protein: CASSLAGMYDEQFF. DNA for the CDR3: TGTGCCAGCAGCCTAGCGGGGATGTACGATGAGCAGTTCTTC.